This is a list of T cell receptor beta chains from one sample in a study of shared clonotypes between healthy human individuals. Clones were sequenced by immunoSEQ multiplex PCR, and TCRdb holds only the in-frame ones, with some missing. The sample has some 2.1 million clones, about 95% seen once; the top ten hold around 1.1%. The source material was naive CD8+ T cells sorted from blood. Source of these receptors: a man in his late teens or twenties in good health. Each CDR3 is given with its conserved first and last residue. Fields, in order: CDR3 DNA, CDR3 protein, J gene, CDR3 length, clone size, D gene, V gene. D genes are given only for firm matches. Clone size is shown for a subset of rows, as once, few, many or a class of expanded clone.

CDR3 DNA: TGTGCCAGCGGAATCTCAGGAGATACGCAGTATTTT
CDR3 protein: CASGISGDTQYF
J gene: TRBJ2-3
CDR3 length: 12
clone size: NA
D gene: NA
V gene: TRBV27

CDR3 DNA: TGTGCCAGCAGTTTCGGCAGGGGTCCCTACGAGCAGTACTTC
CDR3 protein: CASSFGRGPYEQYF
J gene: TRBJ2-7
CDR3 length: 14
clone size: once
D gene: NA
V gene: TRBV28

CDR3 DNA: TGTGCCTGGAGTGTTCAGGGAGTGAATGAGCAGTTCTTC
CDR3 protein: CAWSVQGVNEQFF
J gene: TRBJ2-1
CDR3 length: 13
clone size: NA
D gene: NA
V gene: TRBV30

CDR3 DNA: TGTGCCAGCAGCTCACAGGGTTACGAGCAGTACTTC
CDR3 protein: CASSSQGYEQYF
J gene: TRBJ2-7
CDR3 length: 12
clone size: few
D gene: NA
V gene: TRBV13

CDR3 DNA: TGTGCCAGCAGCCTGGGACTAGTCATCCCCGGGGAGCTGTTTTTT
CDR3 protein: CASSLGLVIPGELFF
J gene: TRBJ2-2
CDR3 length: 15
clone size: NA
D gene: TRBD2
V gene: TRBV7-2

CDR3 DNA: TGCGCCAGCAGCGCAACAGGGGGTATGGAAAAACTGTTTTTT
CDR3 protein: CASSATGGMEKLFF
J gene: TRBJ1-4
CDR3 length: 14
clone size: NA
D gene: TRBD1
V gene: TRBV5-1

CDR3 DNA: TGCGCCAGCAGCCAAGATCCGGCAGAATTCTTCCGCTATGGCTACACCTTC
CDR3 protein: CASSQDPAEFFRYGYTF
J gene: TRBJ1-2
CDR3 length: 17
clone size: NA
D gene: NA
V gene: TRBV4-3

CDR3 DNA: TGCAGCGTTATAGGCAGGGGGACAAACTATGGCTACACCTTC
CDR3 protein: CSVIGRGTNYGYTF
J gene: TRBJ1-2
CDR3 length: 14
clone size: NA
D gene: TRBD1
V gene: TRBV29-1

CDR3 DNA: TGTGCCAGCAGCGTAGTCCCCGGATACAATGAGCAGTTCTTC
CDR3 protein: CASSVVPGYNEQFF
J gene: TRBJ2-1
CDR3 length: 14
clone size: NA
D gene: NA
V gene: TRBV9

CDR3 DNA: TGTGCCAGCAAGGAAGTGGGGGACACTGAAGCTTTCTTT
CDR3 protein: CASKEVGDTEAFF
J gene: TRBJ1-1
CDR3 length: 13
clone size: NA
D gene: NA
V gene: TRBV28

CDR3 DNA: TGTGCCAGCAGCTTAGCGAGAGATACGCAGTATTTT
CDR3 protein: CASSLARDTQYF
J gene: TRBJ2-3
CDR3 length: 12
clone size: NA
D gene: NA
V gene: TRBV11-2

CDR3 DNA: TGTGCCAGCAACGAACTTAAGGGGCCTAGTCAGCCCCAGCATTTT
CDR3 protein: CASNELKGPSQPQHF
J gene: TRBJ1-5
CDR3 length: 15
clone size: NA
D gene: NA
V gene: TRBV6-1

CDR3 DNA: TGTGCCAGCAGCCTAACAGGTGGCAATGAGCAGTTCTTC
CDR3 protein: CASSLTGGNEQFF
J gene: TRBJ2-1
CDR3 length: 13
clone size: NA
D gene: NA
V gene: TRBV6-5

CDR3 DNA: TGTGCCAGCAGTGATAGGGGCGGACAGGGGTACACTGAAGCTTTCTTT
CDR3 protein: CASSDRGGQGYTEAFF
J gene: TRBJ1-1
CDR3 length: 16
clone size: NA
D gene: TRBD1
V gene: TRBV2

CDR3 DNA: TGCGCCAGCAGCCAAGTCCCGACAGGGGGCGAGTATAATTCACCCCTCCACTTT
CDR3 protein: CASSQVPTGGEYNSPLHF
J gene: TRBJ1-6
CDR3 length: 18
clone size: NA
D gene: TRBD1
V gene: TRBV4-1

CDR3 DNA: TGTGCCAGCAGCTTGGGTGGGGGCAGCTCCTACGAGCAGTACTTC
CDR3 protein: CASSLGGGSSYEQYF
J gene: TRBJ2-7
CDR3 length: 15
clone size: NA
D gene: NA
V gene: TRBV5-4

CDR3 DNA: TGTGCCAGCAGCAAGACTAGCGGACCCTCCTACGAGCAGTACTTC
CDR3 protein: CASSKTSGPSYEQYF
J gene: TRBJ2-7
CDR3 length: 15
clone size: NA
D gene: TRBD2
V gene: TRBV11-2

CDR3 DNA: TGTGCCAGCAGTTTCACCGTCGGGAACTACAATGAGCAGTTCTTC
CDR3 protein: CASSFTVGNYNEQFF
J gene: TRBJ2-1
CDR3 length: 15
clone size: NA
D gene: NA
V gene: TRBV27

CDR3 DNA: TGTGCCTGGAGTGTACAAGACGAGACCCAGTACTTC
CDR3 protein: CAWSVQDETQYF
J gene: TRBJ2-5
CDR3 length: 12
clone size: NA
D gene: NA
V gene: TRBV30

CDR3 DNA: TGTGCCAGCAGGTTTGCGGGAGGAGACAATGAGCAGTTCTTC
CDR3 protein: CASRFAGGDNEQFF
J gene: TRBJ2-1
CDR3 length: 14
clone size: NA
D gene: TRBD2
V gene: TRBV7-2

CDR3 DNA: TGCAGCGTCCTGCAGGGGGGCGAGCAGTACTTC
CDR3 protein: CSVLQGGEQYF
J gene: TRBJ2-7
CDR3 length: 11
clone size: NA
D gene: NA
V gene: TRBV29-1

CDR3 DNA: TGTGCCAGCAGCTTGGCCTTACTAGCGGGAGTCCCCTACGAGCAGTACTTC
CDR3 protein: CASSLALLAGVPYEQYF
J gene: TRBJ2-7
CDR3 length: 17
clone size: NA
D gene: TRBD2
V gene: TRBV5-4

CDR3 DNA: TGTGCCAGCACCTTCGGGGAAGATAATTCACCCCTCCACTTT
CDR3 protein: CASTFGEDNSPLHF
J gene: TRBJ1-6
CDR3 length: 14
clone size: few
D gene: NA
V gene: TRBV6-6

CDR3 DNA: TGTGCCAGCAGCGTAGCGGCCAAACCATACGAGCAGTACTTC
CDR3 protein: CASSVAAKPYEQYF
J gene: TRBJ2-7
CDR3 length: 14
clone size: NA
D gene: NA
V gene: TRBV9

CDR3 DNA: TGTGCCAGCAGCGGGGACCTAGTCTTCCGTACTAGCACAGATACGCAGTATTTT
CDR3 protein: CASSGDLVFRTSTDTQYF
J gene: TRBJ2-3
CDR3 length: 18
clone size: NA
D gene: NA
V gene: TRBV5-6

CDR3 DNA: TGTGCCAGCAGCGGGCCGATGTATGGGGGGAACACCGGGGAGCTGTTTTTT
CDR3 protein: CASSGPMYGGNTGELFF
J gene: TRBJ2-2
CDR3 length: 17
clone size: NA
D gene: NA
V gene: TRBV9

CDR3 DNA: TGTGCCAGCAGTTACGGGCAGATTAATCAGCCCCAGCATTTT
CDR3 protein: CASSYGQINQPQHF
J gene: TRBJ1-5
CDR3 length: 14
clone size: NA
D gene: NA
V gene: TRBV6-6

CDR3 DNA: TGTGCCTGGAGTGCCGGGACAGGGTGGCTCTACGAGCAGTACTTC
CDR3 protein: CAWSAGTGWLYEQYF
J gene: TRBJ2-7
CDR3 length: 15
clone size: few
D gene: TRBD1
V gene: TRBV30

CDR3 DNA: TGTGCCAGCAGCGATGAGGACAGGTCGAACACCGGGGAGCTGTTTTTT
CDR3 protein: CASSDEDRSNTGELFF
J gene: TRBJ2-2
CDR3 length: 16
clone size: NA
D gene: TRBD1
V gene: TRBV9